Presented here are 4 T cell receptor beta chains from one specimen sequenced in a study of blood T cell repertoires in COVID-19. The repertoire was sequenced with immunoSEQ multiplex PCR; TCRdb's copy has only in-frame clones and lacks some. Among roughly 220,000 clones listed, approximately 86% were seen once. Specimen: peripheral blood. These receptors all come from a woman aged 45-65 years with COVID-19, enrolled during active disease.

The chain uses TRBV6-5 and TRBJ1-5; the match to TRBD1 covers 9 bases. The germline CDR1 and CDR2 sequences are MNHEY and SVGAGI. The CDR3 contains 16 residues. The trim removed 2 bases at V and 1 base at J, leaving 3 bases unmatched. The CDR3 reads CASSYLQGASNQPQHF. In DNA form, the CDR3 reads TGTGCCAGCAGTTACCTACAGGGGGCCAGCAATCAGCCCCAGCATTTT.

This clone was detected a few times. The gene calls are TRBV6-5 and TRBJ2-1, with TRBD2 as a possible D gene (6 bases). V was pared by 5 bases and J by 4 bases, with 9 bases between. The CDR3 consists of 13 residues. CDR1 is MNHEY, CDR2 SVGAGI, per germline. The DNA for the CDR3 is TGTGCCAGCAGTCAGGACTATTACAATGAGCAGTTCTTC. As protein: CASSQDYYNEQFF.

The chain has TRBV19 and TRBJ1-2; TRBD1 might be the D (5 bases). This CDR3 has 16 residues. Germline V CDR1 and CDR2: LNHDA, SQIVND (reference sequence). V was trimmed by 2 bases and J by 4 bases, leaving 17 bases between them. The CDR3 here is CASSIRKGISSYGYTF. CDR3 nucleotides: TGTGCCAGTAGTATAAGGAAGGGGATTTCCTCCTATGGCTACACCTTC.

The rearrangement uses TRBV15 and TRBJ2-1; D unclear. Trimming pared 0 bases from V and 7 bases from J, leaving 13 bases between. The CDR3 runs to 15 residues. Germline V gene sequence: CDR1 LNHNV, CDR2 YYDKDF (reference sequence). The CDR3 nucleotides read TGTGCCACCAGCAGAGATCGGATGGCAGCGAATGAGCAGTTCTTC. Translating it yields CATSRDRMAANEQFF.